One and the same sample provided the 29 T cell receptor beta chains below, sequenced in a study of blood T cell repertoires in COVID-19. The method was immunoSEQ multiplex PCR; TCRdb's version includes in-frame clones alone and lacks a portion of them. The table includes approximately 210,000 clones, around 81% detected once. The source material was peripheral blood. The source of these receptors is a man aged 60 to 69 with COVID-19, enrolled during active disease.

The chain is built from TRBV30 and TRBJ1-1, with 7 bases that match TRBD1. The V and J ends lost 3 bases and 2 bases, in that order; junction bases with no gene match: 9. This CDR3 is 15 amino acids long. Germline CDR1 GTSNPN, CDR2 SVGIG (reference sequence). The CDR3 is CAWRVPGQRNTEAFF. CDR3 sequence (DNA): TGTGCCTGGAGGGTTCCGGGACAGCGAAACACTGAAGCTTTCTTT. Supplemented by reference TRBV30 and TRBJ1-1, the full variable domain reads SQTIHQWPATLVQPVGSPLSLECTVEGTSNPNLYWYRQAAGRGLQLLFYSVGIGQISSEVPQNLSASRPQDRQFILSSKKLLLSDSGFYLCAWRVPGQRNTEAFFGQGTRLTVV.

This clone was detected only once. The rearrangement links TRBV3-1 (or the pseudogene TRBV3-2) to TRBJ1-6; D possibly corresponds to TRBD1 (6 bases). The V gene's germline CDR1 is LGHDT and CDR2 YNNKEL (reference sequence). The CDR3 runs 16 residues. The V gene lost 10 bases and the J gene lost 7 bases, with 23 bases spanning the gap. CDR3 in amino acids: CANTSTGIGFNSPLHF. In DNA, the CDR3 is TGTGCCAACACCTCAACAGGGATAGGGTTCAATTCACCCCTCCACTTT.

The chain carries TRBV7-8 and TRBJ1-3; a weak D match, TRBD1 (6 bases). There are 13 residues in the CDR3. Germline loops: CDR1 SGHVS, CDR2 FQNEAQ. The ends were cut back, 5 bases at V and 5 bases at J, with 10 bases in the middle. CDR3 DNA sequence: TGTGCCAGCAGCCCAGGGGTTAGAAACACCATATATTTT. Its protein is CASSPGVRNTIYF.

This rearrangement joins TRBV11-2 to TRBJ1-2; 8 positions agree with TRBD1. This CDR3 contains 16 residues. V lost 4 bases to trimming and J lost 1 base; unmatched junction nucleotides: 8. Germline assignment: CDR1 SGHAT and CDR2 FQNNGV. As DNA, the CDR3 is TGTGCCAGCAGCTCACCGGGGGACAGGCTTAACTATGGCTACACCTTC. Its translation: CASSSPGDRLNYGYTF.

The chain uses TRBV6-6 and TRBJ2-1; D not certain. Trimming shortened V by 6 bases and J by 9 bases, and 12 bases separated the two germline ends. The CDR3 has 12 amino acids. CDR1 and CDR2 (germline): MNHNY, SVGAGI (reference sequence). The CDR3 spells CASRSPGFEQFF. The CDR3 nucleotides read TGTGCCAGCAGGTCGCCAGGCTTTGAGCAGTTCTTC.

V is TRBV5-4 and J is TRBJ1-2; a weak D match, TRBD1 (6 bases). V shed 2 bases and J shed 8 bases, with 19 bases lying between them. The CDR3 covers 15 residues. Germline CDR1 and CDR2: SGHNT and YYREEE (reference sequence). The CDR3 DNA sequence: TGTGCCAGCAGCTTCGAGGGGGAGGGGCGAGGAGGCTACACCTTC. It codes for CASSFEGEGRGGYTF.

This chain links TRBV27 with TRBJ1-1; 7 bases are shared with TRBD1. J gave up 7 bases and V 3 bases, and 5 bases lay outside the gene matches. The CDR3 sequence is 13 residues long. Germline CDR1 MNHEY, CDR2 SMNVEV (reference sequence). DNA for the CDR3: TGTGCCAGCAGTTTCTCCCGGGACAGTGAAGCTTTCTTT. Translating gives CASSFSRDSEAFF.

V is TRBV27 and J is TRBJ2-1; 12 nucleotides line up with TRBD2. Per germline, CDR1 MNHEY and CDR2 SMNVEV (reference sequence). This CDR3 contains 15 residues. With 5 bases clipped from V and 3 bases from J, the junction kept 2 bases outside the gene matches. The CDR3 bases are TGTGCCAGCAGTAAGACTAGCGGGAGCTACAATGAGCAGTTCTTC. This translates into CASSKTSGSYNEQFF.

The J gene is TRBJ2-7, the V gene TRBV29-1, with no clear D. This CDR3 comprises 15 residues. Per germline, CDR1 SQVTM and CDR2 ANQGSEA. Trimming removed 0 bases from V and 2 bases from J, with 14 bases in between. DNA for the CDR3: TGCAGCGTTGAAGATCGCTCTAGTTGGCCCTACGAGCAGTACTTC. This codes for CSVEDRSSWPYEQYF.

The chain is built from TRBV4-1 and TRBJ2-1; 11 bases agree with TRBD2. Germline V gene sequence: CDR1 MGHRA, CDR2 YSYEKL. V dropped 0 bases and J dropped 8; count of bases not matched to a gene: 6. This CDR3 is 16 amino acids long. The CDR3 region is CASSQEGTSGSDEQFF. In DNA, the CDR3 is TGCGCCAGCAGCCAAGAAGGTACTAGCGGGAGCGATGAGCAGTTCTTC.

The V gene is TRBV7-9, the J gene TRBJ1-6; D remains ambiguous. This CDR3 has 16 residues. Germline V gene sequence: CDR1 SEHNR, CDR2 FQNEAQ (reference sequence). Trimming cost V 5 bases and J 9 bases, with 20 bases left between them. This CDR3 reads CASSPPGLGTGSPLHF. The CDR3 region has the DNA TGTGCCAGCAGCCCACCCGGACTGGGAACGGGTTCACCCCTCCACTTT.

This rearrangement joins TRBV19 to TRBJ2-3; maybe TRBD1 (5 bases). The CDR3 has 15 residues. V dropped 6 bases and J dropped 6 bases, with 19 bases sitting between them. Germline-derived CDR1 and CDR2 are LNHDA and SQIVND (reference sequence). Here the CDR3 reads CASRGVPLRPDTQYF. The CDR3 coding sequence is TGTGCCAGTAGAGGGGTGCCGCTACGGCCCGATACGCAGTATTTT.

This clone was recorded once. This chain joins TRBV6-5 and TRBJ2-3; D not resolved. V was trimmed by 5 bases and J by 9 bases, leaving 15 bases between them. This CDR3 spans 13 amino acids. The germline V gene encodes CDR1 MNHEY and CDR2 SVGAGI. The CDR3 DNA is TGTGCCAGCAGTCTCCGGTTTGGAGTGACGCAGTATTTT. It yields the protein CASSLRFGVTQYF.

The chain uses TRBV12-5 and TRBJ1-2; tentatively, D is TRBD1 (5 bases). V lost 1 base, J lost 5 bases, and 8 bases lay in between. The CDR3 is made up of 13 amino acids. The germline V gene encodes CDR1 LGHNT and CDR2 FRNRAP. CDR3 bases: TGTGCTAGTGGTTTGGGACAGTTGTATGGCTACACCTTC. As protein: CASGLGQLYGYTF.

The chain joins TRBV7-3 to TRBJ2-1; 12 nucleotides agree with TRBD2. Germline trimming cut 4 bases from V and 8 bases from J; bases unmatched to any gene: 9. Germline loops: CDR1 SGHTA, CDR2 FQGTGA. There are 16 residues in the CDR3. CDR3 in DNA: TGTGCCAGCAGCTCAGGACTAGCGGGACCTCTTGATGAGCAGTTCTTC. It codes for CASSSGLAGPLDEQFF.

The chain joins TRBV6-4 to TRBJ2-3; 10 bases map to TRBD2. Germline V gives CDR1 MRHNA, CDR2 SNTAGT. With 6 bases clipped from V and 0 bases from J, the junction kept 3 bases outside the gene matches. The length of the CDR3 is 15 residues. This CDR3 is CASRSSGGSTDTQYF. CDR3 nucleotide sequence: TGTGCCAGCAGATCTAGCGGGGGAAGCACAGATACGCAGTATTTT.

The CDR3 nucleotides are TGCGCCAGCAGCTGGGACAGCGGCTACGAGCAGTACTTC. The encoded protein is CASSWDSGYEQYF. The rearrangement uses TRBV5-1 and TRBJ2-7; TRBD1 matches 7 bases. The length of the CDR3 is 13 residues. The trim removed 3 bases at V and 3 bases at J, leaving 3 bases unmatched. Germline CDR1 is SGHRS and CDR2 is YFSETQ.

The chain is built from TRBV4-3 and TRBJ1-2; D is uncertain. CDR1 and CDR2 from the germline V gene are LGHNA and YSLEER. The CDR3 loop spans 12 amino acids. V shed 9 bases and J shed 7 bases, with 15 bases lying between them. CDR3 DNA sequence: TGCGCCAGACCCCTAATTACTTGTGGCTACACCTTC. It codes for CARPLITCGYTF.

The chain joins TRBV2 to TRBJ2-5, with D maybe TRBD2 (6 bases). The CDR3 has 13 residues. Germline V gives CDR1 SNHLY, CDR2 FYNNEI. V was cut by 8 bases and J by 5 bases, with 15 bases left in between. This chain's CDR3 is CASCSGTVETQYF. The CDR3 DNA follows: TGTGCCAGCTGCTCCGGGACTGTGGAGACCCAGTACTTC.

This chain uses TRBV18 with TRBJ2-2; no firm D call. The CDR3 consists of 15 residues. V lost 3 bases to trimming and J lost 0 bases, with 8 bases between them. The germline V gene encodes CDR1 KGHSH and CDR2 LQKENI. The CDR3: CASSPVRTNTGELFF. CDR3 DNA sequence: TGTGCCAGCTCACCCGTCAGGACGAACACCGGGGAGCTGTTTTTT.

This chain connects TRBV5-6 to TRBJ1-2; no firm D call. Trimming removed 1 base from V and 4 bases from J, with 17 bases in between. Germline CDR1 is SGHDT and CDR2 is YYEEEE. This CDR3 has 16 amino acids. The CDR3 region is CASSLFSLNPSYGYTF. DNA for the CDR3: TGTGCCAGCAGCTTGTTTTCACTTAACCCATCCTATGGCTACACCTTC.

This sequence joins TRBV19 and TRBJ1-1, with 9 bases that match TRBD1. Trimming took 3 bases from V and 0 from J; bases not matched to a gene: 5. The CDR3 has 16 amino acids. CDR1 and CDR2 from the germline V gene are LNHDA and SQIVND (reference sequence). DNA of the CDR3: TGTGCCAGTAGTATGGGACAGGGTGGTATGAACACTGAAGCTTTCTTT. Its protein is CASSMGQGGMNTEAFF.

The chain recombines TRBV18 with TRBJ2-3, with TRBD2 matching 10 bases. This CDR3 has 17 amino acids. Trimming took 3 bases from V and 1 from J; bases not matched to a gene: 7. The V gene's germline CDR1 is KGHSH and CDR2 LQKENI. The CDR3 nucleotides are TGTGCCAGCTCACCCCAGGGACTAGCGACGGGCACAGATACGCAGTATTTT. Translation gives CASSPQGLATGTDTQYF.

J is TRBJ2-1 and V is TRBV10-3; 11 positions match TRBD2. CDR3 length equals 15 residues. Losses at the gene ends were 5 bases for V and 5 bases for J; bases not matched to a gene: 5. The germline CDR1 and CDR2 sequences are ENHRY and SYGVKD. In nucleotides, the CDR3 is TGTGCCATCAGTCTGGGACTAGCGGCTAACAATGAGCAGTTCTTC. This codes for CAISLGLAANNEQFF.

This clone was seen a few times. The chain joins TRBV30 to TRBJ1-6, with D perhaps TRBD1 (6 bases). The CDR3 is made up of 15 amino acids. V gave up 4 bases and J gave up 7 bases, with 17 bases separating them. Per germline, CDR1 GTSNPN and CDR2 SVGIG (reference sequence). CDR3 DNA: TGTGCCTGGAAGGGGGACGGAGGCCTCAATTCACCCCTCCACTTT. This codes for CAWKGDGGLNSPLHF.

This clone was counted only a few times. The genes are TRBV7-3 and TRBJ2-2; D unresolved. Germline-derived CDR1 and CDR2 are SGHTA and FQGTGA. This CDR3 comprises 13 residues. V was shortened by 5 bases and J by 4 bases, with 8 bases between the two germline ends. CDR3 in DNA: TGTGCCAGCAGCGCCCTTAGCACCGGGGAGCTGTTTTTT. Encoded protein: CASSALSTGELFF.

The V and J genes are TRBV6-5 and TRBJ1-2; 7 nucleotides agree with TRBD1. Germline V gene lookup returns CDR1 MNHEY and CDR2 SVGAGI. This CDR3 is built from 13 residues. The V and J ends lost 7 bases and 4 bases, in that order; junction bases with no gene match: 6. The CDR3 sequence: CASTPGQTYGYTF. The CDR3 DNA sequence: TGTGCCAGCACGCCGGGACAGACCTATGGCTACACCTTC.

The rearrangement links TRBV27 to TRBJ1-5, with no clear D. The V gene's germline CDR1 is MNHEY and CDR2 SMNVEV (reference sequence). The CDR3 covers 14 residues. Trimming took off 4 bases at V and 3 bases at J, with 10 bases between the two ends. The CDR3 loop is CASSSGPTNQPQHF. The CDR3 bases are TGTGCCAGCAGTTCGGGTCCGACCAATCAGCCCCAGCATTTT.

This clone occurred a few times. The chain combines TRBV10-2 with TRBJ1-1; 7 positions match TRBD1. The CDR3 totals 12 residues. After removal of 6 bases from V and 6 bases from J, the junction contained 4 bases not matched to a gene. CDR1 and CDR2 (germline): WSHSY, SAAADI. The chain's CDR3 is CASSRGTAEAFF. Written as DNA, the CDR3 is TGCGCCAGCAGCCGCGGGACAGCTGAAGCTTTCTTT.